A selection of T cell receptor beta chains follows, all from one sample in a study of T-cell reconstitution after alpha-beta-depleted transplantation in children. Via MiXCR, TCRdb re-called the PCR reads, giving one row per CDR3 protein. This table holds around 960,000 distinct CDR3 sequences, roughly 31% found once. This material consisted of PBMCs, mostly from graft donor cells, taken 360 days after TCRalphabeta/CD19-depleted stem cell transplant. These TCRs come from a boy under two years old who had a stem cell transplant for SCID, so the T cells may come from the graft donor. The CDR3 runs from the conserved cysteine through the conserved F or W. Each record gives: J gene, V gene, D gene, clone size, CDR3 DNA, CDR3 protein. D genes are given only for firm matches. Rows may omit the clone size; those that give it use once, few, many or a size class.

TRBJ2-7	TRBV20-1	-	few	TGCAGTGCTAGAGATTCGTTCGGCGACACCTTCTACGAGCAGTACTTC	CSARDSFGDTFYEQYF
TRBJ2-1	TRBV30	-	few	TGTGCCTGGAGTGGAAACAATGAGCAGTTCTTC	CAWSGNNEQFF
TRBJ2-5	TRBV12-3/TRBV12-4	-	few	TGTGCCAGCAGTTTAGCAGAGACTTTCCATACCCAGTACTTC	CASSLAETFHTQYF
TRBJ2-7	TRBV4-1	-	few	TGCGCCAGCAGCCCCCCGACAGGTCTCACCTCCTACGAGCAGTACTTC	CASSPPTGLTSYEQYF
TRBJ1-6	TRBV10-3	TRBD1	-	TGTGCCACCGGTGGACAGGGGAATTCACCCCTCCACTTT	CATGGQGNSPLHF
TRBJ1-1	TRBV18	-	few	TGTGCCAGCTCACCGTTGGGACGGGAGAACACTGAAGCTTTCTTT	CASSPLGRENTEAFF
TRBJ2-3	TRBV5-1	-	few	TGCGCCAGCAGCTTTCAGGGCGTAAAGTTAGATACGCAGTATTTT	CASSFQGVKLDTQYF
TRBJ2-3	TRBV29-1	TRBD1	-	TGCAGCGTTGACATAGGCCGACAGGGGTTAACGGATACGCAGTATTTT	CSVDIGRQGLTDTQYF
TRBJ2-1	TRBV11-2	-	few	TGTGCCAGCAGCGAGAGAGGTGGGGCGACTACCTTCTACAATGAGCAGTTCTTC	CASSERGGATTFYNEQFF
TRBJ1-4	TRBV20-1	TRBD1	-	TGCAGTGCTAGAGTCCGCAGGGGGCTGGATGAAAAACTGTTTTTT	CSARVRRGLDEKLFF
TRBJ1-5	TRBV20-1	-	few	TGCAGTGTCGGCAGGGCCAATCAGCCCCAGCATTTT	CSVGRANQPQHF
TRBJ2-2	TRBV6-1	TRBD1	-	TGTGCCAGCAGCCCAACAGGGGTTAACACCGGGGAGCTGTTTTTT	CASSPTGVNTGELFF
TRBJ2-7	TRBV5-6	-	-	TGTGCCATGGGCCCCGGGAACCCCTGCGAGCAGTACTTC	CAMGPGNPCEQYF
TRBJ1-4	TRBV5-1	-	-	TGCGCCAGCAGCGGCCTTGGGTTGGCGGCTGAAAAACTGTTTTTT	CASSGLGLAAEKLFF
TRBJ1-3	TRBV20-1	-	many	TGCAGTGCTAGGGGGGTCTACTCTGGAAACACCATATATTTT	CSARGVYSGNTIYF
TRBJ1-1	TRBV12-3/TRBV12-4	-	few	TGTGCCAGCAGTTTCAGGCTTTTATGGAAGACTGAAGCTTTCTTT	CASSFRLLWKTEAFF
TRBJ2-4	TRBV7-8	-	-	TGTGCCAGCAGCTTAGTCTTGGGGGGCAGGGACATTCAGTACTTC	CASSLVLGGRDIQYF
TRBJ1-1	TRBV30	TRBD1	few	TGTGCCTGGTCCCTCAGGGGGCTTAAGGACACTGAAGCTTTCTTT	CAWSLRGLKDTEAFF
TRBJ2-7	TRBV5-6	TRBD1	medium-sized	TGTGCCAGCAGCCCGGGACAGGGTACCCTTTACGAGCAGTACTTC	CASSPGQGTLYEQYF
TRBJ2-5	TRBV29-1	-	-	TGCAGCGTAGGGGGACATATACAAGAGACCCAGTACTTC	CSVGGHIQETQYF
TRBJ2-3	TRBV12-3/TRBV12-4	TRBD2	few	TGTGCCAGCAGTTCAACCGGGACTAGGGCCACAGATACGCAGTATTTT	CASSSTGTRATDTQYF
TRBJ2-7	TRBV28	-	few	TGTGCCAGCAGTTTAATGGGGTGGGGGGAGAGCTCCTACGAGCAGTACTTC	CASSLMGWGESSYEQYF
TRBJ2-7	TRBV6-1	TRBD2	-	TGTGCCAGCAGCAACCCTTGGGGGACTACTCGCGTCGAGCAGTACTTC	CASSNPWGTTRVEQYF
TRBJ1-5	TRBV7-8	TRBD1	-	TGTGCCAGCAGCATATTTACAGGGGTAGGTCAGCCCCAGCATTTT	CASSIFTGVGQPQHF
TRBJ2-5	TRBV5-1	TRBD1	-	TGCGCCAGCAGCTTGGTGGGACAGGGGCCCTACCAAGAGACCCAGTACTTC	CASSLVGQGPYQETQYF
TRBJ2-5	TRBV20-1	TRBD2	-	TGCAGTGCGGGCGGGATGAGGTTCTTAGCGGGCCGCGCATCCGAGACCCAGTACTTC	CSAGGMRFLAGRASETQYF
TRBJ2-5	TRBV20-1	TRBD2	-	TGCAGTGCTAGGGCGACTAGCGGGGGGTCCCCCCGGACCCAGTACTTC	CSARATSGGSPRTQYF
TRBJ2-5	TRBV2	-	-	TGTGCCAGCAGGAAGAGGGAGGTTGAGACCCAGTACTTC	CASRKREVETQYF
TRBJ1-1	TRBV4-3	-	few	TGCGCCAGCAGCCAAGATTGGAGCCATGAAGCTTTCTTT	CASSQDWSHEAFF
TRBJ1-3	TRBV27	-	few	TGTGCCAGCAGTTTAGCCGTTACTGGAAACACCATATATTTT	CASSLAVTGNTIYF
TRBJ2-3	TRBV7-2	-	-	TGTGCCAGCAGCTCGGGTCCCCGCACAGATACGCAGTATTTT	CASSSGPRTDTQYF
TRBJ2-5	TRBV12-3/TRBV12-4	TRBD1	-	TGTGCCAGCAGCCTTAAAATCGACAGGGTTGGTCAGACCCAGTACTTC	CASSLKIDRVGQTQYF
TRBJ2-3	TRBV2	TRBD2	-	TGTGCCACTTCTCCTACTGCGGGGGGACCTCGGGATACGCAGTATTTT	CATSPTAGGPRDTQYF
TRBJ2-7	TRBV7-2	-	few	TGTGCCAGCAGCTTAGACTGGGGGTTGACCTACGAGCAGTACTTC	CASSLDWGLTYEQYF
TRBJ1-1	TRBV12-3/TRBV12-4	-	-	TGTGCCAGCAGGGCCCGGGGCAGGGGATGGATAAACACTGAAGCTTTCTTT	CASRARGRGWINTEAFF
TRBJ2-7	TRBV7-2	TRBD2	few	TGTGCCAGCAGCGCACAACCGGGACTACCCTCCTACGAGCAGTACTTC	CASSAQPGLPSYEQYF
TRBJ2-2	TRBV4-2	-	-	TGTGCCAGCAGCCAGGGACATTCGAACACCGGGGAGCTGTTTTTT	CASSQGHSNTGELFF
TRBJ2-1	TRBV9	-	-	TGTGCCAGCAGCGTAGATGAGGGGAGCTCCTACAATGAGCAGTTCTTC	CASSVDEGSSYNEQFF
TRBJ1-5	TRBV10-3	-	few	TGTGCCATCAGTCGCGACCGACAGGTAGAGCAGCCCCAGCATTTT	CAISRDRQVEQPQHF
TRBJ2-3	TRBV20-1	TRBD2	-	TGCAGTGCTAGAGATCCCCAGCGGGGGAGAACAGATACGCAGTATTTT	CSARDPQRGRTDTQYF
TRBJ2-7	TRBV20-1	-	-	TGCAGTGCTAGAGTACAGGGGAGGCGGTACGAGCAGTACTTC	CSARVQGRRYEQYF
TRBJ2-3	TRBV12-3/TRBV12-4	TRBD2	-	TGTGCCAGCAGCGGACTAGCGGGGGTCACAGATACGCAGTATTTT	CASSGLAGVTDTQYF
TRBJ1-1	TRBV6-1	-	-	TGTGCCAGCAGGCGCGGAGGGGGGACGAACACTGAAGCTTTCTTT	CASRRGGGTNTEAFF
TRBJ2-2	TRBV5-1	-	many	TGCGCCAGCAGCCAGGACGGGAGGAACACCGGGGAGCTGTTTTTT	CASSQDGRNTGELFF
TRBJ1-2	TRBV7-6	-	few	TGTGCCAGCAGCTTATCGGTGTCCGGGGAGGGTGGCTACACCTTC	CASSLSVSGEGGYTF
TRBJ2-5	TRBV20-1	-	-	TGCAGTGCTAGACGTTCCGGGGAGACCCAGTACTTC	CSARRSGETQYF